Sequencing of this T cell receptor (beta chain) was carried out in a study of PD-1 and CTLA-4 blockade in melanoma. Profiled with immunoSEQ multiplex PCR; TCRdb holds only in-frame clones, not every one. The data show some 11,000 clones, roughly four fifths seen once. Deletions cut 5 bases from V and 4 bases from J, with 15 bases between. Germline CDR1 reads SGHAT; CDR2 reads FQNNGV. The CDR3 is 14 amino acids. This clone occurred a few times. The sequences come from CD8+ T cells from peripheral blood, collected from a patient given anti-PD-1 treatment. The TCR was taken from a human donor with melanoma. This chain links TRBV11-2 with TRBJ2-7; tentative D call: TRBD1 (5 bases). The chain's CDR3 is CASSERGYSYEQYF. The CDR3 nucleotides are TGTGCCAGCAGCGAAAGGGGTTACTCTTACGAGCAGTACTTC.